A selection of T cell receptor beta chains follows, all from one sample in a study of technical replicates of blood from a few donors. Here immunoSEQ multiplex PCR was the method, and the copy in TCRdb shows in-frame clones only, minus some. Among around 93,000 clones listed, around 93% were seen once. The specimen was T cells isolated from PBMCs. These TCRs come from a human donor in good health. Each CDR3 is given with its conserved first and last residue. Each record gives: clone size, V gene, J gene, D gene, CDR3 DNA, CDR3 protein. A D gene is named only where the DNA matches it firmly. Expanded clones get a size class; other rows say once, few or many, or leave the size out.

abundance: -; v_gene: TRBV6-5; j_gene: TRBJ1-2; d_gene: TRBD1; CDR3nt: TGTGCCAGCAGGGGACAGGGATTCTATGGCTACACCTTC; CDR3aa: CASRGQGFYGYTF
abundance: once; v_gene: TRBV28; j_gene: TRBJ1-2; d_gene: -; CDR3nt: TGTGCCAGCAGCCCCCCCGAGAGGGGCTACACCTTC; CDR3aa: CASSPPERGYTF
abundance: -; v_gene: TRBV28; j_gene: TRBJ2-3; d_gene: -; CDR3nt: TGTGCCAGCAGTTTGGAGGGGGCGGTGGGCACAGATACGCAGTATTTT; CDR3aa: CASSLEGAVGTDTQYF
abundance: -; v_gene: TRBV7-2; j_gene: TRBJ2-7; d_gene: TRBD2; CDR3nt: TGTGCCAGCAGCTTCAGGTCTCCGGGACTAGGTTCCTACGAGCAGTACTTC; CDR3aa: CASSFRSPGLGSYEQYF
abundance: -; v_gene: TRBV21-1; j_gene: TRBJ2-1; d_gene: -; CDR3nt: TGTGCCAGCAGCAAGGGGACTAGCGGTGAGGACAATGAGCAGTTCTTC; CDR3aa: CASSKGTSGEDNEQFF
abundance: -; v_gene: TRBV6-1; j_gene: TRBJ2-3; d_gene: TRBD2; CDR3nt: TGTGCCAGCGGCCGAGCGGGGGATACGCAGTATTTT; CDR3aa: CASGRAGDTQYF
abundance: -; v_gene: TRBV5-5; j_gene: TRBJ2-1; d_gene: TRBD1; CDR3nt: TGTGCCAGCAGCTTGAACGCGGGACAGGGCTACAATGAGCAGTTCTTC; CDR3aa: CASSLNAGQGYNEQFF
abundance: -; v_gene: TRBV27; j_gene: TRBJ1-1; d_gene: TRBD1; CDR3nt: TGTGCCAGCAGTTTCCTATTGGGACAGGGGGAAGCTTTCTTT; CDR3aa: CASSFLLGQGEAFF
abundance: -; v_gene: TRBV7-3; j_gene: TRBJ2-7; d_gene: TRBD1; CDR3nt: TGTGCCAGCAGCTTAGGACAGGGAGAACAGTACGAGCAGTACTTC; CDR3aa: CASSLGQGEQYEQYF
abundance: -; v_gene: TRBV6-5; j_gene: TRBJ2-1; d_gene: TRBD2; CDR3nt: TGTGCCAGCAGTTACTCGGGGGAGGGCGATGAGCAGTTCTTC; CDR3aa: CASSYSGEGDEQFF
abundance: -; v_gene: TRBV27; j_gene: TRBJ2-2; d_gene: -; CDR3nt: TGTGCCAGCAGTTCTATTAACACCGGGGAGCTGTTTTTT; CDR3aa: CASSSINTGELFF
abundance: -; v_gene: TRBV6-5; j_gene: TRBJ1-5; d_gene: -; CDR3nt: TGTGCCAGCAGGGCTGAGGGAAATCAGCCCCAGCATTTT; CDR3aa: CASRAEGNQPQHF
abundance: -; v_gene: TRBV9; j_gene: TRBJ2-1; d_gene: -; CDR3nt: TGTGCCAGCAGCTCAGGTAGCGTGGGCCATGAGCAGTTCTTC; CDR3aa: CASSSGSVGHEQFF
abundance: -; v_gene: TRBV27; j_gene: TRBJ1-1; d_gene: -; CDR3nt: TGTGCCAGCAGTCCTACTCCCGGGACAACCTACACTGAAGCTTTCTTT; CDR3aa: CASSPTPGTTYTEAFF
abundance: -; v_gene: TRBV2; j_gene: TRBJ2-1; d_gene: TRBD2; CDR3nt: TGTGCCAGCACCGTGGCGGGACTATACAATGAGCAGTTCTTC; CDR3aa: CASTVAGLYNEQFF
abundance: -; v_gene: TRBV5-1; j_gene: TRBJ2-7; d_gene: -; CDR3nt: TGCGCCAGCAGCTCCTTAGCCGACGAGCAGTACTTC; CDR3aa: CASSSLADEQYF
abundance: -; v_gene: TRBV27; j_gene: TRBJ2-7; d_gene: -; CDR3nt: TGTGCCAGCAGTTTAGTACAGGGTGCCCCCTACGAGCAGTACTTC; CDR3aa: CASSLVQGAPYEQYF
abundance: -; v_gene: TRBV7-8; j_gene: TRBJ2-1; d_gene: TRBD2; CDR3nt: TGTGCCAGCAGCTTAGGGCTCGGTAGCGGGCTTAGCTCCTACAATGAGCAGTTCTTC; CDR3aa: CASSLGLGSGLSSYNEQFF
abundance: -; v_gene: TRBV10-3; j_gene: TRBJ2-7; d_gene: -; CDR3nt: TGTGCCATCAGTGAGGGGATGACGACAGTGTCCTACGAGCAGTACTTC; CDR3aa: CAISEGMTTVSYEQYF
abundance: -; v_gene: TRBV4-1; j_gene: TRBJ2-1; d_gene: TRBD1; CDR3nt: TGCGCCAGCAGCCTCCGACAGGGGATAGGAAATGAGCAGTTCTTC; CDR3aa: CASSLRQGIGNEQFF
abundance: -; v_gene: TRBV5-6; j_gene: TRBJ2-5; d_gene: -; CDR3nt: TGTGCCAGCAGCTTGGATCCAGGGCTGGGTGAGACCCAGTACTTC; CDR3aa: CASSLDPGLGETQYF
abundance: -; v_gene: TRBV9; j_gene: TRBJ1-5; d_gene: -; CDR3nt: TGTGCCAGCAGCGTAGGGTCGGTTAATCAGCCCCAGCATTTT; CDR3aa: CASSVGSVNQPQHF
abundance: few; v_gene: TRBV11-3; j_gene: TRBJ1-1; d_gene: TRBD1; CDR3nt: TGTGCCAGCAGCTTGTACAGGGGGCAATCTTTCTTT; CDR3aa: CASSLYRGQSFF
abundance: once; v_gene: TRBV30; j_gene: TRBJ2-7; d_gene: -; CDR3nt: TGTGCCTGGAGTGGCGGGAGAGGGGGTTACGAGCAGTACTTC; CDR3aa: CAWSGGRGGYEQYF
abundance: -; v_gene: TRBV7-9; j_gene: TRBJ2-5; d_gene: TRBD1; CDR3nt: TGTGCCAGCAGTTCCGCCGGGACAGGAGTTTTGGAGACCCAGTACTTC; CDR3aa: CASSSAGTGVLETQYF
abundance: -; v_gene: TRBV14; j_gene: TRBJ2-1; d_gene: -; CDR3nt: TGTGCCAGCAGCCAGTGGCGGGTTAGTCACAATGAGCAGTTCTTC; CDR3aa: CASSQWRVSHNEQFF
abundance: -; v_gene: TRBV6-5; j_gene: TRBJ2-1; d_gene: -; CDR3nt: TGTGCCAGCACTCGGGCTAGCAGAAACAATGAGCAGTTCTTC; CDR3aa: CASTRASRNNEQFF
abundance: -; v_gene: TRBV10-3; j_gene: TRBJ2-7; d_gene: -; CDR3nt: TGTGCCATCTCAGGGGACTACGAGCAGTACTTC; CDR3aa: CAISGDYEQYF
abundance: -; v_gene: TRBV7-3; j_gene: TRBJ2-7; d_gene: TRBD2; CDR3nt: TGTGCCAGCAGCTTAGAAAGCGGGAGGTCCTACGAGCAGTACTTC; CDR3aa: CASSLESGRSYEQYF
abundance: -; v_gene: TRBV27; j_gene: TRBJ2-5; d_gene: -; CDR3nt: TGTGCCAGCACCAGGGAAGCTGGTATTGGAGAGACCCAGTACTTC; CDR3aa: CASTREAGIGETQYF
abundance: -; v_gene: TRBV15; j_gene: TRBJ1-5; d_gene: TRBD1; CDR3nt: TGTGCCACCAGCGAAGGGACAGGGGACAATCAGCCCCAGCATTTT; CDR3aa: CATSEGTGDNQPQHF
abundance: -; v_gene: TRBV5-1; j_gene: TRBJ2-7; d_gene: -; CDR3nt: TGCGCCAGCAGCTCCCACAGGGACGAGCAGTACTTC; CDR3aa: CASSSHRDEQYF
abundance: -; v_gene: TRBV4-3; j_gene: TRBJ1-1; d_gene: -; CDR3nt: TGCGCCAGCAGCTCCGAGCGGGGTTTCAAAGCTTTCTTT; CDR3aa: CASSSERGFKAFF
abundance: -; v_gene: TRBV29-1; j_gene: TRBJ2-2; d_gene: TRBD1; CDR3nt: TGCAGCGTCACCCGGACAGGGGGGGTTACCGGGGAGCTGTTTTTT; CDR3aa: CSVTRTGGVTGELFF
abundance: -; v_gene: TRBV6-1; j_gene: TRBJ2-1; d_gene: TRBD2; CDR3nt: TGTGCCAGCAGGACTAGCGGGGTTTACAATGAGCAGTTCTTC; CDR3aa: CASRTSGVYNEQFF
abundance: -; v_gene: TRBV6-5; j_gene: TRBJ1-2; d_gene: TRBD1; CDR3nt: TGTGCCAGCAGCCCGGGACAGGGTTACTATGGCTACACCTTC; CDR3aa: CASSPGQGYYGYTF